The 24 T cell receptor beta chains in this list originate from one sample, sequenced in a study of blood T cell repertoires in COVID-19 (dated by TCRdb to 2018 to 2021). Libraries were built with the immunoSEQ multiplex PCR assay. Drawn from immuneACCESS, this table holds only the in-frame rearrangements with V and J called that TCRdb kept. Clones are partly lost; checked studies trace under half to an unresolved V gene and leave the rest unexplained. For this sample there are tens of thousands of clones; about 75% appear just once. Over 12% of the sample belongs to the ten largest clones. Sequenced: peripheral blood. The receptors here all came from a man older than 75 with active or convalescent COVID-19.

The rearrangement uses TRBV18 and TRBJ2-1; D remains ambiguous. The CDR3 totals 12 residues. The ends were cut back, 3 bases at V and 8 bases at J, with 8 bases in the middle. Germline V gives CDR1 KGHSH, CDR2 LQKENI. The CDR3: CASSPQRDEQFF. CDR3 sequence (DNA): TGTGCCAGCTCACCTCAGCGAGATGAGCAGTTCTTC.

This clone came up a few times. The chain carries TRBV10-1 and TRBJ2-3, with TRBD2 identical over 7 bases. This CDR3 has 18 residues. V shed 3 bases and J 2 bases; nucleotides not matched to a gene: 14. From germline, CDR1 is WNHNN and CDR2 SYGVQD (reference sequence). The CDR3 spells CASSDLGTINGNTDTQYF. The CDR3 nucleotides are TGCGCCAGCAGTGACCTTGGGACTATAAATGGGAACACAGATACGCAGTATTTT.

CDR3 in DNA: TGTGCCATCGGACAGGGAAACACCGGGGAGCTGTTTTTT. Translating gives CAIGQGNTGELFF. The chain couples TRBV10-3 to TRBJ2-2; 8 bases map to TRBD1. The germline CDR1 and CDR2 sequences are ENHRY and SYGVKD. The CDR3 runs 13 residues. V lost 8 bases, J lost 2 bases, and 1 base stayed unmatched.

V gene TRBV5-4 combines with J gene TRBJ1-3; 7 nucleotides agree with TRBD1. Losses at the gene ends were 3 bases for V and 1 base for J; bases not matched to a gene: 7. The CDR3 length is 16 residues. Germline V gene data show CDR1 as SGHNT and CDR2 as YYREEE (reference sequence). DNA for the CDR3: TGTGCCAGCAGCTCCACCGGGACAGTATCTGGAAACACCATATATTTT. Translation gives CASSSTGTVSGNTIYF.

The chain combines TRBV7-2 with TRBJ1-5; 8 positions match TRBD1. Germline CDR1 and CDR2: SGHTA and FQGNSA. CDR3 length equals 15 residues. The V gene end was trimmed by 3 bases and the J gene end by 2 bases; junction bases not matched to a gene: 3. DNA of the CDR3: TGTGCCAGCAGCTTTGACAGGGGTGGCAATCAGCCCCAGCATTTT. Its translation is CASSFDRGGNQPQHF.

The count of this clone is one. The chain couples TRBV28 to TRBJ2-5, with D possibly matching TRBD2 (6 bases). Germline V CDR1 and CDR2: MDHEN, SYDVKM. The CDR3 extends over 12 amino acids. V lost 4 bases to trimming and J lost 9 bases, with 12 bases between them. CDR3: CASSSGGVAQYF. The CDR3, as DNA: TGTGCCAGCAGTTCCGGAGGGGTGGCCCAGTACTTC.

The gene calls are TRBV7-3 and TRBJ2-7, with a tentative D call TRBD2 (7 bases). CDR1 SGHTA and CDR2 FQGTGA come from the germline V gene. V lost 1 base to trimming and J lost 2 bases, with 12 bases between them. The CDR3 sequence is 15 residues long. CDR3 coding DNA: TGTGCCAGCAGCTTAAGGGGCGGGGGCCCCTACGAGCAGTACTTC. Protein sequence: CASSLRGGGPYEQYF.

The chain uses TRBV3-1 (or the pseudogene TRBV3-2) and TRBJ1-6; D gene unclear. This CDR3 contains 16 residues. The V end was cut by 3 bases, the J end by 0 bases, with 9 bases between. From germline, CDR1 is LGHDT and CDR2 YNNKEL (reference sequence). CDR3 region: CASSQGFSSYNSPLHF. The CDR3 DNA reads TGTGCCAGCAGCCAGGGCTTCAGCTCCTATAATTCACCCCTCCACTTT.

This chain joins TRBV4-2 and TRBJ1-2; maybe TRBD1 (6 bases). CDR3 size: 16 residues. The V and J ends lost 0 bases and 3 bases respectively, with 14 bases between them. Germline V CDR1 and CDR2: LGHNA, YNFKEQ. The CDR3 coding sequence is TGTGCCAGCAGCCAAGACCTTACAGGGACCGACTATGGCTACACCTTC. Its translation: CASSQDLTGTDYGYTF.

The chain employs TRBV29-1 and TRBJ2-2, with TRBD1 identical over 8 bases. The CDR3 has 15 amino acids. Germline V gene sequence: CDR1 SQVTM, CDR2 ANQGSEA. With 3 bases clipped from V and 3 bases from J, the junction kept 6 bases outside the gene matches. Here the CDR3 DNA reads TGCAGCGTTGAGAGGCGACAGGGGCACACCGGGGAGCTGTTTTTT. Its translation is CSVERRQGHTGELFF.

J is TRBJ1-2 and V is TRBV16; no firm D call. Trimming shortened V by 5 bases and J by 0 bases, and 7 bases separated the two germline ends. CDR1 and CDR2 from the germline V gene are KGHSY and FQNENV. The length of the CDR3 is 13 residues. CDR3 coding DNA: TGTGCCAGCAGCACGGGAGCTAACTATGGCTACACCTTC. Translated: CASSTGANYGYTF.

The chain employs TRBV29-1 and TRBJ1-1, with TRBD1 matching 7 bases. Per the germline V gene, CDR1 is SQVTM and CDR2 is ANQGSEA. J lost 1 base, V lost 4 bases, and 3 bases had no gene match. The CDR3 length is 13 residues. CDR3 residues: CSVVRGENTEAFF. The CDR3 bases are TGCAGCGTTGTCAGGGGGGAGAACACTGAAGCTTTCTTT.

The CDR3 nucleotides are TGTGCCAGCAGCTTAAGTGCCCGTGAGGGCTCCGAAGGGGAGACCCAGTACTTC. Translating it yields CASSLSAREGSEGETQYF. The chain joins TRBV7-9 to TRBJ2-5; D is possibly TRBD2 (5 bases). V gave up 2 bases and J gave up 5 bases, with 24 bases separating them. Germline loops: CDR1 SEHNR, CDR2 FQNEAQ (reference sequence). The CDR3 is 18 residues long.

This chain joins TRBV5-8 and TRBJ2-5; 10 bases are a match to TRBD1. Germline-derived CDR1 and CDR2 are SGHTS and YDEGEE. V dropped 4 bases and J dropped 5; count of bases not matched to a gene: 8. The CDR3 runs 15 residues. CDR3 loop: CASSQPDRGFETQYF. CDR3 nucleotides: TGTGCCAGCAGCCAACCGGACAGGGGGTTTGAGACCCAGTACTTC.

The sample holds a few counts of this clone. The rearrangement links TRBV2 to TRBJ2-1; the match to TRBD2 covers 8 bases. After removal of 6 bases from V and 9 bases from J, the junction contained 7 bases not matched to a gene. CDR3 length: 13 amino acids. The germline gives CDR1 SNHLY, CDR2 FYNNEI. The CDR3 spells CASSPGLGVEQFF. CDR3 in DNA: TGTGCCAGCAGCCCGGGACTAGGAGTTGAGCAGTTCTTC. The full variable domain, its missing parts supplied by reference TRBV2 and TRBJ2-1, is EPEVTQTPSHQVTQMGQEVILRCVPISNHLYFYWYRQILGQKVEFLVSFYNNEISEKSEIFDDQFSVERPDGSNFTLKIRSTKLEDSAMYFCASSPGLGVEQFFGPGTRLTVL.

The rearrangement links TRBV3-1 (or the pseudogene TRBV3-2) to TRBJ2-1; 13 nucleotides align to TRBD2. The CDR3 is made up of 16 amino acids. V dropped 5 bases and J dropped 8; count of bases not matched to a gene: 9. In germline, CDR1 is LGHDT, CDR2 YNNKEL (reference sequence). Here the CDR3 reads CASSSSGTSGKYEQFF. The CDR3 coding sequence is TGTGCCAGCAGCTCATCCGGGACTAGCGGGAAATATGAGCAGTTCTTC.

This clone was counted only a few times. The chain recombines TRBV28 with TRBJ1-1; 9 nucleotides align to TRBD1. Germline CDR1 and CDR2: MDHEN and SYDVKM. The CDR3 consists of 14 residues. Germline trimming cut 4 bases from V and 6 bases from J; bases unmatched to any gene: 6. The CDR3 here is CASSSYRGLSEAFF. CDR3 coding DNA: TGTGCCAGCAGTTCCTACAGGGGGCTTTCTGAAGCTTTCTTT.

This clone has more than one count but fewer than ten. V gene TRBV6-6 combines with J gene TRBJ2-3; 12 nucleotides agree with TRBD2. The CDR3 extends over 15 amino acids. Germline-derived CDR1 and CDR2 are MNHNY and SVGAGI (reference sequence). Trimming removed 5 bases from V and 4 bases from J; junction bases left unmatched: 4. As DNA, the CDR3 is TGTGCCAGCAGTCAACTAGCGGGAGGCGCAGATACGCAGTATTTT. As protein: CASSQLAGGADTQYF.

The V and J genes are TRBV2 and TRBJ2-7; the D gene is possibly TRBD1 (6 bases). The CDR3 sequence is 13 residues long. The germline CDR1 and CDR2 sequences are SNHLY and FYNNEI. Between the trimmed V and J ends, which lost 6 bases and 5 bases, there was a span of 14 bases. The CDR3 bases are TGTGCCAGCAGGGGCTCAGGGGTCCACGAGCAGTACTTC. It codes for CASRGSGVHEQYF. Full variable domain (missing parts from reference TRBV2 and TRBJ2-7): EPEVTQTPSHQVTQMGQEVILRCVPISNHLYFYWYRQILGQKVEFLVSFYNNEISEKSEIFDDQFSVERPDGSNFTLKIRSTKLEDSAMYFCASRGSGVHEQYFGPGTRLTVT.

The CDR3: CASSLRGTMQETQYF. CDR3 sequence (DNA): TGTGCCAGCAGCTTGCGGGGGACTATGCAAGAGACCCAGTACTTC. The chain uses TRBV5-4 and TRBJ2-5; TRBD2 matches at 7 bases. This CDR3 has 15 residues. Unmatched junction bases numbered 5, after V lost 1 base and J lost 2 bases. Germline CDR1 SGHNT, CDR2 YYREEE (reference sequence).

This rearrangement joins TRBV3-1 (or the pseudogene TRBV3-2) to TRBJ1-5, with TRBD1 matching 8 bases. Germline V gene data show CDR1 as LGHDT and CDR2 as YNNKEL (reference sequence). The CDR3 covers 14 residues. The V segment lost 1 base and the J segment 4 bases; nucleotides outside the gene matches: 0. This CDR3 reads CASSQGDRNQPQHF. DNA of the CDR3: TGTGCCAGCAGCCAAGGGGACAGGAATCAGCCCCAGCATTTT.

The chain recombines TRBV7-2 with TRBJ1-2; TRBD1 aligns across 9 bases. The CDR3 has 18 residues. The J segment lost 2 bases and the V segment lost 1 base, leaving 11 bases of the junction unmatched. In germline, CDR1 is SGHTA, CDR2 FQGNSA. CDR3 sequence (DNA): TGTGCCAGCAGCTTAGTTCGTCCGGGACAGGGAAAAAACTATGGCTACACCTTC. Residues: CASSLVRPGQGKNYGYTF.

The rearrangement links TRBV10-3 to TRBJ2-7; weak D call: TRBD1 (6 bases). Germline lookup yields CDR1 ENHRY and CDR2 SYGVKD. V was clipped by 10 bases and J by 2 bases, with 15 bases between them. This CDR3 contains 13 residues. Here the CDR3 reads CATATGPPYEQYF. CDR3 nucleotides: TGTGCCACTGCGACAGGCCCTCCCTACGAGCAGTACTTC.

The rearrangement links TRBV27 to TRBJ2-3; D remains ambiguous. With 5 bases removed from V and 2 bases from J, the gap between germline ends came to 8 bases. Germline V gene data show CDR1 as MNHEY and CDR2 as SMNVEV (reference sequence). The CDR3 has 13 residues. The CDR3 loop is CASSTRLTDTQYF. DNA for the CDR3: TGTGCCAGCAGTACCCGACTCACAGATACGCAGTATTTT.